This T cell receptor (beta chain) stems from a study of T cell repertoires in cytomegalovirus infection. At the level of the study: Both a matching HLA type and CMV infection were indicated by public TCR beta signatures. Study-wide results and caveats: CMV-specific TCR beta clonotypes restricted by HLA-C were the ones dominating the ex vivo response. Based on cumulative public TCR beta family frequency, carriers of CMV plus the relevant HLA were identified.

CDR1 and CDR2 from the germline V gene are SGHRS and YFSETQ. The CDR3 has 16 amino acids. V lost 0 bases and J lost 1, with 14 bases in between. TCRdb analysed the reads with MiXCR anew, one entry per CDR3 protein. The sample records 480,000 or so distinct CDR3 sequences, 11% being singletons. In its sample, this clonotype was seen many times. What it binds is unknown. The source of this sequence is a human donor in good health (CMV status not recorded). Some clones in this sample may be carry-over from other donors' samples. The chain links TRBV5-1 to TRBJ2-7, with D perhaps matching TRBD1 (7 bases). Input material: PBMCs. CDR3 loop: CASSLGQGGGSYEQYF. CDR3 in DNA: TGCGCCAGCAGCTTGGGACAGGGAGGAGGGTCCTACGAGCAGTACTTC.